This section outlines one T cell receptor (beta chain) sequence together with its context. Clones were sequenced by immunoSEQ multiplex PCR, and TCRdb holds only the in-frame ones, with some missing. The sample consists of 60,000 to 75,000 clones, approximately 87% of them appearing once. This CDR3 spans 13 amino acids. V was pared by 5 bases and J by 3 bases, with 11 bases between. The entry originates in a study of control samples from healthy donors and cancer patients. The specimen sequenced was blood. This sequence was found in a man aged 45-65 years in good health. This sequence joins TRBV12-3 or TRBV12-4 and TRBJ2-7; D may be TRBD2 (5 bases). The DNA of the CDR3 is TGTGCCAGCAGTCTTTCGGGGTACTACGAGCAGTACTTC. Translation: CASSLSGYYEQYF.